This T cell receptor (beta chain) was recorded in a study of T cell responses to AZD1222 COVID-19 vaccine. Timing groups of about 4 and about 12 weeks for second doses were pooled. Study-wide results and limits: Spike-specific TCR breadth rose after two AZD1222 doses, and depth rose as well. After the peak T cell response, and only then, were repertoires sampled. Reports say nearly half of spike-specific TCRs go after unmutated variant regions.

Comments on this clone: Its antigen remains unidentified.

Only in-frame clones appear in the TCRdb table, and some are missing; sequencing was by immunoSEQ multiplex PCR. Of 95,000 to 150,000 clones in the sample, 85% to 95% were seen once. The sequence came from an adult who received the AZD1222 COVID-19 vaccine. The material was peripheral blood, obtained 28 days after the second AZD1222 dose.

The CDR3 nucleotides are TGTGCCAGCAGCGAGACACATTCTAACTATGGCTACACCTTC. As protein: CASSETHSNYGYTF. This rearrangement joins TRBV6-5 to TRBJ1-2; no definite D call. V gave up 6 bases and J gave up 0 bases, with 11 bases separating them. Per the germline V gene, CDR1 is MNHEY and CDR2 is SVGAGI. The CDR3 has 14 amino acids.